One and the same sample provided the 13 T cell receptor beta chains below, sequenced in a study of CD8 T cells in Susac syndrome. Reverse transcription used roughly 0.45 to 1 ug RNA and random hexamers. From the immunoSEQ multiplex PCR reads, TCRdb called clonotypes with MiXCR, one entry per CDR3 protein. Of some 180,000 distinct CDR3 sequences detected, 85% to 95% appear once; the ten largest clones hold more than 0.08%. Sequenced sample: CD4+ T cells from PBMCs. The receptor set was obtained from a human donor with Susac syndrome.

The V gene is TRBV2, the J gene TRBJ1-6; no firm D call. The CDR3 has 12 amino acids. Per the germline V gene, CDR1 is SNHLY and CDR2 is FYNNEI. Trimming took off 5 bases at V and 10 bases at J, with 9 bases between the two ends. The CDR3 region is CASSTTSSPLHF. Written as DNA, the CDR3 is TGTGCCAGCAGTACGACCTCATCACCCCTCCACTTT.

This clonotype was found a few times. The CDR3: CASSYLQGMGETQYF. For the CDR3, the DNA is TGTGCCAGCAGTTACCTACAGGGGATGGGTGAGACCCAGTACTTC. The chain has TRBV6-5 and TRBJ2-5; 7 bases are a match to TRBD1. J lost 5 bases, V lost 2 bases, and 8 bases had no gene match. Germline V gene sequence: CDR1 MNHEY, CDR2 SVGAGI. This CDR3 spans 15 amino acids.

This clonotype appeared a single time. V usage is TRBV20-1 and J usage is TRBJ1-1, with D tentatively TRBD1 (5 bases). This CDR3 is 16 amino acids long. Trimming took off 3 bases at V and 1 base at J, with 18 bases between the two ends. Germline-derived CDR1 and CDR2 are DFQATT and SNEGSKA (reference sequence). The CDR3 spells CSARVAGRTENTEAFF. The DNA of the CDR3 is TGCAGTGCTAGGGTGGCAGGGAGAACGGAGAACACTGAAGCTTTCTTT.

A single count supports this clonotype. The V gene is TRBV7-9, the J gene TRBJ1-5, with TRBD1 matching 8 bases. The CDR3 consists of 14 residues. V dropped 3 bases and J dropped 9; count of bases not matched to a gene: 7. From germline, CDR1 is SEHNR and CDR2 FQNEAQ (reference sequence). CDR3 amino acids: CASSFAGGAAPQHF. The CDR3 DNA sequence: TGTGCCAGCAGCTTTGCAGGGGGCGCGGCGCCCCAGCATTTT.

This clonotype was recorded only once. The gene calls are TRBV12-3 or TRBV12-4 and TRBJ2-1, with D maybe TRBD2 (6 bases). CDR3 length: 18 amino acids. V was trimmed by 2 bases and J by 0 bases, leaving 17 bases between them. This CDR3 reads CASSLIPGAGSSYNEQFF. The CDR3 DNA sequence: TGTGCCAGCAGTTTAATCCCCGGGGCGGGGAGCTCCTACAATGAGCAGTTCTTC.

The chain joins TRBV5-4 to TRBJ1-6; tentatively, D is TRBD1 (5 bases). V was cut by 4 bases and J by 1 base, with 15 bases left in between. Germline-derived CDR1 and CDR2 are SGHNT and YYREEE (reference sequence). The length of the CDR3 is 17 residues. The CDR3 loop reads CASSPGSSGSYNSPLHF. In DNA form, the CDR3 reads TGTGCCAGCAGCCCAGGATCCTCAGGGTCCTATAATTCACCCCTCCACTTT.

The chain uses TRBV29-1 and TRBJ2-1, with 7 bases fitting TRBD2. The CDR3 runs to 16 residues. Germline assignment: CDR1 SQVTM and CDR2 ANQGSEA. Unmatched junction bases numbered 12, after V lost 3 bases and J lost 4 bases. CDR3 region: CSVEGGYGPIYNEQFF. The CDR3 DNA is TGCAGCGTTGAGGGGGGGTACGGCCCCATATACAATGAGCAGTTCTTC.

The chain combines TRBV15 with TRBJ2-1; possibly TRBD1 or TRBD2 for D (6 bases each). The CDR3 is made up of 13 amino acids. Germline values: CDR1 LNHNV, CDR2 YYDKDF (reference sequence). Trimming pared 0 bases from V and 8 bases from J, leaving 8 bases between. The CDR3 DNA sequence: TGTGCCACCAGCAGAGATAGGGGGGATGAGCAGTTCTTC. It encodes CATSRDRGDEQFF.

This clonotype appeared a single time. The chain uses TRBV12-3 or TRBV12-4 and TRBJ2-1; 11 bases fit TRBD2. The CDR3 totals 19 residues. V dropped 1 base and J dropped 5; count of bases not matched to a gene: 13. CDR3 bases: TGTGCCAGCAGTTTAGTTCGATTGGCCTCTAGCGGGAGGCACAATGAGCAGTTCTTC. Protein: CASSLVRLASSGRHNEQFF.

This rearrangement joins TRBV19 to TRBJ2-7; 12 bases fit TRBD2. The germline CDR1 and CDR2 sequences are LNHDA and SQIVND (reference sequence). This CDR3 has 13 residues. V lost 7 bases and J lost 6; bases outside the gene matches: 4. CDR3 protein: CASTTSGGGEQYF. For the CDR3, the DNA is TGTGCCAGTACGACTAGCGGGGGCGGCGAGCAGTACTTC.

V and J are TRBV5-1 and TRBJ1-3, with D possibly matching TRBD1 (6 bases). Trimming took off 7 bases at V and 3 bases at J, with 14 bases between the two ends. There are 14 residues in the CDR3. CDR1 is SGHRS and CDR2 is YFSETQ in the germline V gene. The CDR3 DNA is TGCGCCAGCGGGGAACAGGGAGGTGGAAACACCATATATTTT. Translated, it gives CASGEQGGGNTIYF.

Written as DNA, the CDR3 is TGTGCCATCACCCCCGGACTAGCGGGAGGTAATGCGGAGACCCAGTACTTC. Its protein product is CAITPGLAGGNAETQYF. V and J are TRBV10-3 and TRBJ2-5; 14 bases map to TRBD2. The CDR3 is 17 amino acids. With V trimmed by 7 bases and J by 5 bases, 12 bases remained unmatched. The germline V gene encodes CDR1 ENHRY and CDR2 SYGVKD.

This chain links TRBV11-2 with TRBJ2-1; D is perhaps TRBD2 (6 bases). Trimming left V 8 bases short and J 5 bases short, with 22 bases between. The CDR3 sequence is 16 residues long. Germline V gene data show CDR1 as SGHAT and CDR2 as FQNNGV. CDR3 residues: CASGPGGRRNNNEQFF. The CDR3 region has the DNA TGTGCCAGCGGGCCCGGGGGTCGGCGGAACAACAATGAGCAGTTCTTC. The whole variable domain, filled in from reference TRBV11-2 and TRBJ2-1, reads EAGVAQSPRYKIIEKRQSVAFWCNPISGHATLYWYQQILGQGPKLLIQFQNNGVVDDSQLPKDRFSAERLKGVDSTLKIQPAKLEDSAVYLCASGPGGRRNNNEQFFGPGTRLTVL.